This entry lists 21 T cell receptor beta chains sequenced from one sample in a study of PD-1 blockade in classical Hodgkin lymphoma. Using immunoSEQ multiplex PCR, the repertoire was profiled, and TCRdb retains in-frame clones only, with some absent. The sample comprises tens of thousands of clones, about 76% of which are singletons, and around 3% rests with the top ten. Every single patient, without exception, relapsed after autologous stem cell transplantation, and brentuximab vedotin exposure varied. The input for sequencing was peripheral blood mononuclear cells (PBMCs), taken before the second cycle of nivolumab. The receptor source for this set is a human donor with classical Hodgkin lymphoma.

This CDR3 reads CASLLSSEAFF. CDR3 coding DNA: TGTGCCAGCCTCCTGTCTTCTGAAGCTTTCTTT. The rearrangement links TRBV28 to TRBJ1-1; unclear D gene. The ends were cut back, 8 bases at V and 6 bases at J, with 10 bases in the middle. CDR1 is MDHEN, CDR2 SYDVKM, per germline. The CDR3 sequence is 11 residues long.

This clone is a singleton in its sample. This chain connects TRBV5-5 to TRBJ1-4, with no clear D. V was shortened by 2 bases and J by 7 bases, with 6 bases between the two germline ends. CDR3 length equals 12 residues. Looked up from germline, CDR1 is SGHKS and CDR2 is YYEKEE (reference sequence). The CDR3 DNA is TGTGCCAGCAGCTTAGGAGCTGAAAAACTGTTTTTT. It yields the protein CASSLGAEKLFF.

This clone was observed a handful of times. The rearrangement uses TRBV27 and TRBJ1-6; D remains ambiguous. This CDR3 has 14 amino acids. Germline V CDR1 and CDR2: MNHEY, SMNVEV (reference sequence). V lost 4 bases and J lost 7, with 11 bases in between. CDR3 sequence reads: CASSSLVWNSPLHF. CDR3 bases: TGTGCCAGCAGTTCGCTCGTTTGGAATTCACCCCTCCACTTT.

This clone was seen once. The rearrangement uses TRBV5-6 and TRBJ2-5; a possible D gene is TRBD1 (6 bases). Per germline, CDR1 SGHDT and CDR2 YYEEEE. This CDR3 is 14 amino acids long. Trimming shortened V by 0 bases and J by 4 bases, and 10 bases separated the two germline ends. CDR3 amino acids: CASSLGGGGETQYF. The CDR3 DNA reads TGTGCCAGCAGCTTGGGTGGGGGCGGAGAGACCCAGTACTTC.

The chain employs TRBV7-2 and TRBJ2-2; either TRBD1 or TRBD2 may fit D (5 bases each). CDR1 is SGHTA, CDR2 FQGNSA, per germline. Trimming shortened V by 5 bases and J by 3 bases, and 19 bases separated the two germline ends. This CDR3 is built from 17 residues. The CDR3 spells CASSLTVSGTYTGELFF. The DNA of the CDR3 is TGTGCCAGCAGCCTTACCGTTTCAGGGACGTACACCGGGGAGCTGTTTTTT.

V usage is TRBV2 and J usage is TRBJ2-2; 8 bases agree with TRBD2. Germline trimming cut 5 bases from V and 6 bases from J; bases unmatched to any gene: 5. Looked up from germline, CDR1 is SNHLY and CDR2 is FYNNEI. The CDR3 contains 14 residues. Here the CDR3 reads CASSPYGGAGELFF. The CDR3 DNA reads TGTGCCAGCAGTCCATACGGGGGGGCCGGGGAGCTGTTTTTT.

The rearrangement uses TRBV11-2 and TRBJ2-1; 16 positions match TRBD2. The CDR3 is 17 residues long. Trimming removed 5 bases from V and 2 bases from J; junction bases left unmatched: 3. The germline CDR1 and CDR2 sequences are SGHAT and FQNNGV. In DNA, the CDR3 is TGTGCCAGCAGCACGGGGACTAGCGGGGGGGCCTACAATGAGCAGTTCTTC. It encodes CASSTGTSGGAYNEQFF.

The chain is built from TRBV7-8 and TRBJ2-2; 7 bases align to TRBD1. The V and J ends lost 5 bases and 2 bases, in that order; junction bases with no gene match: 8. This CDR3 is built from 16 residues. CDR1 and CDR2 (germline): SGHVS, FQNEAQ. CDR3 amino acids: CASSPYGTANTGELFF. CDR3 DNA sequence: TGTGCCAGCAGCCCTTACGGGACAGCAAACACCGGGGAGCTGTTTTTT.

In its sample, this clone is medium-sized. This CDR3 is also generated by other DNA sequences in the sample. The chain uses TRBV19 and TRBJ2-7, with 7 nucleotides matching TRBD1. This CDR3 is built from 15 residues. CDR1 and CDR2 from the germline V gene are LNHDA and SQIVND (reference sequence). V lost 1 base to trimming and J lost 1 base; unmatched junction nucleotides: 4. CDR3 nucleotides: TGTGCCAGTAGTATAGGAGGGGACAGTTCCTACGAGCAGTACTTC. This translates into CASSIGGDSSYEQYF.

J is TRBJ2-7 and V is TRBV7-9; 10 nucleotides align to TRBD1. The V segment lost 2 bases and the J segment 2 bases; nucleotides outside the gene matches: 12. The CDR3 is 18 amino acids. The germline V gene has CDR1 SEHNR and CDR2 FQNEAQ (reference sequence). CDR3 nucleotide sequence: TGTGCCAGCAGCTTATTTTTCGGTATGGGACAGGGGCCCTACGAGCAGTACTTC. It is translated as CASSLFFGMGQGPYEQYF.

The chain joins TRBV6-1 to TRBJ1-1, with no clear D. This CDR3 comprises 13 residues. V was shortened by 1 base and J by 4 bases, with 7 bases between the two germline ends. Germline-derived CDR1 and CDR2 are MNHNS and SASEGT. The CDR3 DNA sequence: TGTGCCAGCAGTGAAGGATTCCTCACTGAAGCTTTCTTT. Translation: CASSEGFLTEAFF.

This rearrangement joins TRBV27 to TRBJ1-1; the D is unclear. V shed 5 bases and J shed 3 bases, with 16 bases lying between them. This CDR3 has 15 residues. Per germline, CDR1 MNHEY and CDR2 SMNVEV (reference sequence). For the CDR3, the DNA is TGTGCCAGCAGTGGGTTCGGGCCCCCGGACACTGAAGCTTTCTTT. This translates into CASSGFGPPDTEAFF.

This chain uses TRBV7-9 with TRBJ2-2, with D maybe TRBD1 (6 bases). V lost 4 bases and J 2 bases, leaving 14 bases between the germline ends. This CDR3 region has 16 residues. CDR1 SEHNR and CDR2 FQNEAQ come from the germline V gene (reference sequence). The CDR3 is CASSSRGTFNTGELFF. Written as DNA, the CDR3 is TGTGCCAGCAGCTCCCGAGGGACATTCAACACCGGGGAGCTGTTTTTT.

The V call is TRBV5-4, the J call TRBJ2-1, with 7 bases fitting TRBD2. The CDR3 has 15 amino acids. Trimming cost V 1 base and J 8 bases; bases outside gene matches: 9. Germline CDR1 reads SGHNT; CDR2 reads YYREEE (reference sequence). This CDR3 is CASSLLGRGMDEQFF. The CDR3 nucleotides read TGTGCCAGCAGCTTGTTGGGGCGGGGGATGGATGAGCAGTTCTTC.

The V call is TRBV29-1, the J call TRBJ1-1; a possible D gene is TRBD1 (5 bases). The CDR3 has 15 amino acids. V lost 4 bases, J lost 2 bases, and 17 bases lay in between. Germline-derived CDR1 and CDR2 are SQVTM and ANQGSEA. Here the CDR3 reads CSVARDPRPNTEAFF. The CDR3 bases are TGCAGCGTTGCCCGGGACCCAAGACCAAACACTGAAGCTTTCTTT. Using reference TRBV29-1 and TRBJ1-1 for the parts outside the CDR3, the full variable domain is SAVISQKPSRDICQRGTSLTIQCQVDSQVTMMFWYRQQPGQSLTLIATANQGSEATYESGFVIDKFPISRPNLTFSTLTVSNMSPEDSSIYLCSVARDPRPNTEAFFGQGTRLTVV.

This sequence joins TRBV2 and TRBJ2-7; TRBD2 matches 7 bases. CDR1 and CDR2 from the germline V gene are SNHLY and FYNNEI. CDR3 length: 15 amino acids. Germline trimming cut 8 bases from V and 3 bases from J; bases unmatched to any gene: 13. CDR3: CASRPRVGGDYEQYF. CDR3 coding DNA: TGTGCCAGCCGCCCGAGGGTGGGGGGGGACTACGAGCAGTACTTC.

The sample holds a few counts of this clone. This sequence joins TRBV5-1 and TRBJ2-2, with 9 bases identical to TRBD1. Germline CDR1 reads SGHRS; CDR2 reads YFSETQ. Losses at the gene ends were 7 bases for V and 0 bases for J; bases not matched to a gene: 1. The CDR3 is made up of 14 amino acids. The CDR3 nucleotides read TGCGCCAGCGGACAGGGGACGAACACCGGGGAGCTGTTTTTT. Translated: CASGQGTNTGELFF.

This clone was observed a few times. The chain is built from TRBV13 and TRBJ1-5; weak D call: TRBD1 (5 bases). The CDR3 has 14 residues. The V gene lost 0 bases and the J gene lost 5 bases, with 8 bases spanning the gap. Germline loops: CDR1 PRHDT, CDR2 FYEKMQ (reference sequence). The CDR3 spells CASSLGMGDQPQHF. CDR3 DNA sequence: TGTGCCAGCAGCTTAGGGATGGGGGATCAGCCCCAGCATTTT.

The chain is built from TRBV10-3 and TRBJ1-4, with D perhaps matching TRBD1 (5 bases). The CDR3 runs 14 residues. V dropped 3 bases and J dropped 2 bases, with 7 bases sitting between them. The germline gives CDR1 ENHRY, CDR2 SYGVKD. The CDR3 here is CAISDDSTNEKLFF. The CDR3 bases are TGTGCCATCAGTGATGACAGCACTAATGAAAAACTGTTTTTT.

The chain links TRBV9 to TRBJ2-3; 11 bases agree with TRBD2. Trimming at V came to 0 bases and at J to 3 bases, leaving 9 bases not matched to a gene. The CDR3 loop spans 18 amino acids. The germline V gene encodes CDR1 SGDLS and CDR2 YYNGEE. The CDR3 sequence is CASSVAKGGLAGTDTQYF. CDR3 sequence (DNA): TGTGCCAGCAGCGTAGCCAAAGGTGGACTAGCGGGTACAGATACGCAGTATTTT.

In this sample, this clone turned up a few times. V gene TRBV2 combines with J gene TRBJ1-5; tentatively, D is TRBD1 (6 bases). This CDR3 has 15 residues. The ends were cut back, 6 bases at V and 4 bases at J, with 16 bases in the middle. CDR1 is SNHLY and CDR2 is FYNNEI in the germline V gene. The CDR3 is CASRLQGRENQPQHF. The CDR3 nucleotides read TGTGCCAGCAGGCTACAGGGAAGGGAAAATCAGCCCCAGCATTTT.